This section outlines one T cell receptor beta chain sequence together with its context. The record originates from a study of blood T cell repertoires in COVID-19. Across the whole study: Acute and convalescent COVID-19 specimens originated in the United States, Italy and Spain. Sources were T cells, B-cell-depleted T cells, or PBMCs; the material itself was cDNA or gDNA.

This CDR3 has 13 residues. Sequencing was performed with immunoSEQ multiplex PCR; in TCRdb, only in-frame clones are kept and a portion is missing. The sample carries 250,000 to 350,000 clones, approximately 91% recorded once. The TCR originated in a woman in her 40s who had recovered from COVID-19. The specimen sequenced was peripheral blood. This rearrangement joins TRBV21-1 to TRBJ2-1; the D call TRBD2 from the table was never checked on the DNA. TRBV21-1 is a documented pseudogene. This chain's CDR3 is CASGLARYNEQFF. CDR3 bases: TGTGCCAGTGGACTAGCGCGTTACAATGAGCAGTTCTTC.